One sample yielded the 14 T cell receptor beta chains listed below, sequenced in a study of early T cells in non-severe SARS-CoV-2 infection. Via MiXCR, TCRdb re-called the 5' RACE reads, giving one row per CDR3 protein. The sample contains some 77,000 distinct CDR3 sequences, about a sixth of which appear only once. Sequencing used whole blood. These receptors all come from an adult who was a healthcare worker with PCR-confirmed SARS-CoV-2 infection or an uninfected control (not recorded which).

This clonotype appeared many times. The chain links TRBV24-1 to TRBJ2-1; D gene ambiguous. The CDR3 is 12 residues long. CDR1 is KGHDR and CDR2 is SFDVKD in the germline V gene. The V gene lost 3 bases and the J gene lost 2 bases, with 1 base spanning the gap. Written as DNA, the CDR3 is TGTGCCACCAGTGATCCCTACAATGAGCAGTTCTTC. Protein: CATSDPYNEQFF.

The chain uses TRBV24-1 and TRBJ2-4, with D maybe TRBD1 (5 bases). Germline V lookup: CDR1 KGHDR, CDR2 SFDVKD. The CDR3 has 22 residues. The V and J ends lost 7 bases and 0 bases respectively, with 33 bases between them. The DNA of the CDR3 is TGTGCCACCAGCGCTCAATGGACCGAGACAGATAATGAGGTCCTAGCCAAAAACATTCAGTACTTC. Translating gives CATSAQWTETDNEVLAKNIQYF.

The gene calls are TRBV2 and TRBJ2-7, with D perhaps given as TRBD1 or TRBD2 (5 bases each). The CDR3 is 14 residues long. The germline V gene encodes CDR1 SNHLY and CDR2 FYNNEI. The V and J ends lost 3 bases and 6 bases respectively, with 15 bases between them. CDR3 in amino acids: CASSEVQGRGEQYF. For the CDR3, the DNA is TGTGCCAGCAGTGAGGTCCAGGGACGGGGCGAGCAGTACTTC.

A word on this clonotype: This may stem from a read error, because a much larger clone lies one nucleotide away. The V and J genes are TRBV11-2 and TRBJ2-1, with a tentative D call TRBD2 (5 bases). The length of the CDR3 is 15 residues. CDR1 and CDR2 (germline): SGHAT, FQNNGV. With 5 bases removed from V and 3 bases from J, the gap between germline ends came to 14 bases. The CDR3 DNA sequence: TGTGCCAGCAGCCCGGTGACGGGAAACTACAATGAGCAGTTCTTC. Its protein is CASSPVTGNYNEQFF.

The chain joins TRBV12-5 to TRBJ1-5, with 7 bases matching TRBD1. Germline lookup yields CDR1 LGHNT and CDR2 FRNRAP. After removal of 3 bases from V and 2 bases from J, the junction contained 1 base not matched to a gene. The CDR3 consists of 14 residues. DNA for the CDR3: TGTGCTAGTGGTTTCGGACAGGGCAATCAGCCCCAGCATTTT. Amino acid sequence: CASGFGQGNQPQHF.

V and J are TRBV7-2 and TRBJ2-2, with a weak D call TRBD2 (6 bases). Germline CDR1 reads SGHTA; CDR2 reads FQGNSA. The CDR3 contains 15 residues. V was shortened by 2 bases and J by 3 bases, with 10 bases between the two germline ends. The CDR3 loop reads CASSLSPGDTGELFF. For the CDR3, the DNA is TGTGCCAGCAGCTTAAGTCCGGGGGACACCGGGGAGCTGTTTTTT.

Many counts were recorded for this clonotype. The rearrangement uses TRBV27 and TRBJ2-2; D is unresolved. There are 14 residues in the CDR3. Trimming removed 3 bases at V and 3 bases at J, with 8 bases between. Germline loops: CDR1 MNHEY, CDR2 SMNVEV (reference sequence). The CDR3 protein is CASSLGRYTGELFF. The CDR3 nucleotides read TGTGCCAGCAGTTTGGGCAGATACACCGGGGAGCTGTTTTTT.

There are a few counts of this clonotype. The J gene is TRBJ2-3, the V gene TRBV24-1, with a tentative D call TRBD2 (6 bases). The ends were cut back, 4 bases at V and 9 bases at J, with 16 bases in the middle. The length of the CDR3 is 14 residues. Per germline, CDR1 KGHDR and CDR2 SFDVKD. The CDR3 loop reads CATSDPGGPGTQYF. CDR3 sequence (DNA): TGTGCCACCAGTGACCCAGGAGGGCCCGGGACGCAGTATTTT.

The chain links TRBV20-1 to TRBJ2-3, with 8 bases fitting TRBD2. J was trimmed by 6 bases and V by 3 bases; bases with no gene match: 11. There are 15 residues in the CDR3. The germline gives CDR1 DFQATT, CDR2 SNEGSKA (reference sequence). DNA for the CDR3: TGCAGTGCTAGTCCGCTCGCGGGGGGAGGGGATACGCAGTATTTT. It yields the protein CSASPLAGGGDTQYF.

The V and J genes are TRBV11-3 and TRBJ2-5, with D perhaps TRBD2 (6 bases). V shed 6 bases and J shed 5 bases, with 13 bases lying between them. CDR3 size: 13 residues. CDR1 and CDR2 (germline): SGHNT, YENEEA. The CDR3, as DNA: TGTGCCAGCAGGTCCCGGGACTGGGAGACCCAGTACTTC. Its protein is CASRSRDWETQYF.

Regarding this clonotype: The junction and the germline gene differ at one end; a read error may be behind it. V usage is TRBV7-3 and J usage is TRBJ1-5, with 9 positions matching TRBD1. Germline CDR1 SGHTA, CDR2 FQGTGA. This CDR3 region has 13 residues. CDR3 region: CVVWTGDNQPQHF. Written as DNA, the CDR3 is TGCGTGGTCTGGACAGGGGACAATCAGCCCCAGCATTTT.

This clonotype was seen a handful of times. The V gene is TRBV28, the J gene TRBJ2-5; D uncertain. Germline CDR1 MDHEN, CDR2 SYDVKM. The CDR3 is 14 amino acids. Trimming stripped 2 bases from V and 10 bases from J, with 17 bases between. In DNA form, the CDR3 reads TGTGCCAGCAGTTTACCCAGACTGCGATGCGACCAGTACTTC. Translated, it gives CASSLPRLRCDQYF.

In this sample, this clonotype turned up many times. V usage is TRBV6-5 and J usage is TRBJ2-2, with 7 bases fitting TRBD1. The CDR3 sequence is 14 residues long. V was clipped by 5 bases and J by 6 bases; unmatched bases: 6. Germline CDR1 is MNHEY and CDR2 is SVGAGI. The CDR3 DNA reads as TGTGCCAGCAGTCCAGGGGGTCTGGCCGGGGAGCTGTTTTTT. This gives the protein CASSPGGLAGELFF.

J is TRBJ2-7 and V is TRBV9; a weak D match, TRBD2 (6 bases). The V gene's germline CDR1 is SGDLS and CDR2 YYNGEE. Trimming removed 1 base at V and 6 bases at J, with 8 bases between. The CDR3 runs to 12 residues. The CDR3: CASSVFGGEQYF. The DNA of the CDR3 is TGTGCCAGCAGCGTATTCGGGGGCGAGCAGTACTTC.